Following are 14 T cell receptor beta chains from one sample sequenced in a study of T cells in Graves' hyperthyroidism and ophthalmopathy. Amplification of TCR beta CDR3 regions was performed using RNA transcripts as template. With the HTBI primer set, the TCR CDR3 went through a first round of RT-PCR. MiXCR, run by TCRdb on the multiplex PCR reads, gives a single entry per CDR3 protein. The sample includes some 320,000 distinct CDR3 sequences, approximately 14% seen only once; the top ten take approximately 35%. Sample: blood. These TCRs come from a woman in her thirties or forties with Graves' ophthalmopathy.

This clonotype was seen repeatedly, ten times or more. The chain combines TRBV27 with TRBJ1-1; 8 positions agree with TRBD1. V shed 7 bases and J 0 bases; nucleotides not matched to a gene: 7. Germline V gene sequence: CDR1 MNHEY, CDR2 SMNVEV (reference sequence). This CDR3 comprises 15 residues. This CDR3 reads CASMRQGNMNTEAFF. CDR3 coding DNA: TGTGCCAGCATGCGACAGGGGAACATGAACACTGAAGCTTTCTTT.

This clonotype was recorded at least ten times. The gene calls are TRBV28 and TRBJ2-3; no reliable D call. Trimming shortened V by 7 bases and J by 6 bases, and 14 bases separated the two germline ends. The CDR3 length is 13 residues. Germline CDR1 reads MDHEN; CDR2 reads SYDVKM. The CDR3 loop reads CASTRVLRDTQYF. DNA for the CDR3: TGTGCCAGCACTCGAGTCTTGAGGGATACGCAGTATTTT.

This clonotype was detected many times. V gene TRBV15 combines with J gene TRBJ1-1, with D maybe TRBD1 (5 bases). The germline V and J ends were trimmed by 3 bases and 1 base, with 9 bases remaining between them. The germline V gene has CDR1 LNHNV and CDR2 YYDKDF (reference sequence). This CDR3 is built from 14 residues. The CDR3: CATSSRASNTEAFF. The CDR3 nucleotides read TGTGCCACCAGCAGCAGGGCCTCGAACACTGAAGCTTTCTTT.

The V and J genes are TRBV4-1 and TRBJ2-1, with TRBD2 matching 12 bases. V shed 3 bases and J 3 bases; nucleotides not matched to a gene: 3. The CDR3 is 16 amino acids. From germline, CDR1 is MGHRA and CDR2 YSYEKL. The CDR3 bases are TGCGCCAGCAGCCATTGGACTAGCGGGGACTACAATGAGCAGTTCTTC. As protein: CASSHWTSGDYNEQFF.

The sample holds many counts of this clonotype. V is TRBV28 and J is TRBJ2-4; D is unresolved. The CDR3 extends over 13 amino acids. Per the germline V gene, CDR1 is MDHEN and CDR2 is SYDVKM. V was clipped by 2 bases and J by 6 bases, with 8 bases between them. CDR3 sequence reads: CASSLRQPNIQYF. CDR3 nucleotides: TGTGCCAGCAGTTTAAGGCAACCAAACATTCAGTACTTC. Based on the CDR3 plus reference TRBV28 and TRBJ2-4, the full variable domain is DVKVTQSSRYLVKRTGEKVFLECVQDMDHENMFWYRQDPGLGLRLIYFSYDVKMKEKGDIPEGYSVSREKKERFSLILESASTNQTSMYLCASSLRQPNIQYFGAGTRLSVL.

This rearrangement joins TRBV9 to TRBJ2-1, with 7 bases that match TRBD1. The germline V gene has CDR1 SGDLS and CDR2 YYNGEE. The V segment lost 0 bases and the J segment 5 bases; nucleotides outside the gene matches: 11. The CDR3 covers 17 residues. CDR3 nucleotide sequence: TGTGCCAGCAGCGTAGGCGTAGGCCCTACAGGGGACAATGAGCAGTTCTTC. Protein product: CASSVGVGPTGDNEQFF.

This clonotype showed up many times. The V gene is TRBV28, the J gene TRBJ2-5; D ambiguous. The V and J ends lost 3 bases and 1 base respectively, with 12 bases between them. Germline V gene lookup returns CDR1 MDHEN and CDR2 SYDVKM. This CDR3 region has 15 residues. In DNA form, the CDR3 reads TGTGCCAGCAGTTTTCATGACCGTCCCCAAGAGACCCAGTACTTC. Translating it yields CASSFHDRPQETQYF.

The gene calls are TRBV9 and TRBJ2-1; 13 nucleotides match TRBD2. Germline V gene data show CDR1 as SGDLS and CDR2 as YYNGEE. The CDR3 covers 15 residues. The junction had 3 bases not matched to a gene; V was cut back by 3 bases and J by 6 bases. This CDR3 is CASSGGLAGVNEQFF. The CDR3 DNA sequence: TGTGCCAGCAGCGGAGGACTAGCGGGAGTCAATGAGCAGTTCTTC.

The rearrangement joins TRBV2 to TRBJ2-1; 10 nucleotides line up with TRBD2. The CDR3 consists of 14 residues. Germline CDR1 SNHLY, CDR2 FYNNEI. V was pared by 7 bases and J by 7 bases, with 7 bases of the junction left unmatched. CDR3 loop: CASNPSGSYNEQFF. Written as DNA, the CDR3 is TGTGCCAGCAACCCTAGCGGGAGTTATAATGAGCAGTTCTTC. Variable domain in full (rest from reference TRBV2 and TRBJ2-1): EPEVTQTPSHQVTQMGQEVILRCVPISNHLYFYWYRQILGQKVEFLVSFYNNEISEKSEIFDDQFSVERPDGSNFTLKIRSTKLEDSAMYFCASNPSGSYNEQFFGPGTRLTVL.

Notes on this clonotype: A much larger clone is a single base away; this may be a read error. The V call is TRBV19, the J call TRBJ2-1; 9 bases fit TRBD1. The CDR3 consists of 13 residues. V shed 6 bases and J 9 bases; nucleotides not matched to a gene: 6. Germline V gives CDR1 LNHDA, CDR2 SQIVND (reference sequence). CDR3 bases: TGTGCCAGTAGCTCTACAGGGGGCCCTGAGCAGTTCTTC. This sequence encodes CASSSTGGPEQFF.

This clonotype was seen ten or more times. The V call is TRBV5-1, the J call TRBJ1-1, with a possible D match to TRBD1 (5 bases). V lost 7 bases and J 2 bases, leaving 9 bases between the germline ends. This CDR3 has 12 amino acids. Germline V gene data show CDR1 as SGHRS and CDR2 as YFSETQ. Written as DNA, the CDR3 is TGCGCCAGCGTGGGGCTTAACACTGAAGCTTTCTTT. Amino acids: CASVGLNTEAFF. Variable domain in full (rest from reference TRBV5-1 and TRBJ1-1): KAGVTQTPRYLIKTRGQQVTLSCSPISGHRSVSWYQQTPGQGLQFLFEYFSETQRNKGNFPGRFSGRQFSNSRSEMNVSTLELGDSALYLCASVGLNTEAFFGQGTRLTVV.

In its sample, this clonotype was seen many times. The V gene is TRBV2, the J gene TRBJ2-7; the match to TRBD2 covers 11 bases. This CDR3 comprises 14 residues. Losses at the gene ends were 7 bases for V and 3 bases for J; bases not matched to a gene: 5. Germline V gives CDR1 SNHLY, CDR2 FYNNEI. Here the CDR3 reads CASTLAGGVYEQYF. CDR3 nucleotide sequence: TGTGCCAGCACCCTAGCGGGGGGAGTCTACGAGCAGTACTTC.

This clonotype was observed many times. The J gene is TRBJ2-1, the V gene TRBV10-3, with D perhaps TRBD2 (6 bases). Trimming took off 3 bases at V and 7 bases at J, with 13 bases between the two ends. Germline V CDR1 and CDR2: ENHRY, SYGVKD. CDR3 length: 14 amino acids. In nucleotides, the CDR3 is TGTGCCATCAGTGAAGGCGGGAAGTCTAATGAGCAGTTCTTC. Its protein is CAISEGGKSNEQFF.

V is TRBV29-1 and J is TRBJ2-7; 7 bases match TRBD2. J was trimmed by 3 bases and V by 4 bases; bases with no gene match: 0. The CDR3 has 11 amino acids. Germline values: CDR1 SQVTM, CDR2 ANQGSEA. Written as DNA, the CDR3 is TGCAGCGTTGCGGGGGGCTACGAGCAGTACTTC. Its translation is CSVAGGYEQYF.